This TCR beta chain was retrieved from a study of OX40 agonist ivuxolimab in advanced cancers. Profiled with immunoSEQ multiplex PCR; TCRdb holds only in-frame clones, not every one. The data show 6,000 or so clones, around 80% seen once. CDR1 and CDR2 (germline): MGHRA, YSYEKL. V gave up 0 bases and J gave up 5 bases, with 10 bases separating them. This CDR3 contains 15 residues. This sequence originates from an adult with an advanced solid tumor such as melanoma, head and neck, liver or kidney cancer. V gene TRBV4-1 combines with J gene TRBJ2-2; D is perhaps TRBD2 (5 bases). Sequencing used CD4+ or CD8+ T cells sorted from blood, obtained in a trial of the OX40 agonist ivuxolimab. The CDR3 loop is CASSQEGGQTGELFF. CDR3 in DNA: TGCGCCAGCAGCCAAGAGGGCGGGCAGACCGGGGAGCTGTTTTTT.